Listed below are T cell receptor beta chains from one sample, sequenced in a study of blood T cell repertoires in COVID-19. Data came from immunoSEQ multiplex PCR; TCRdb stores just in-frame clones and leaves some out. The sample shows roughly 200,000 clones, around nine tenths of them seen only once. Input material: peripheral blood. Every receptor here comes from a man in his sixties with active or convalescent COVID-19. Both conserved end residues are part of each CDR3. The D gene is left open where the match is weak. Clone size is given for some rows only: seen once, a few or many times, or a class if the clone is expanded.

cdr3_nt	cdr3_aa	d_call	j_call	v_call	clone_size
TGCGCCAGCAGCCCCGACAGGGGTAGATCACCCCTCCACTTT	CASSPDRGRSPLHF	TRBD1	TRBJ1-6	TRBV5-1	NA
TGTGCCAGTCGCCTAGGGTCAAGGGGGCCCTCCGAGCAGTACTTC	CASRLGSRGPSEQYF	TRBD1	TRBJ2-7	TRBV19	NA
TGTGCCACCCAAGGCGGGGGGACGAGCTCCTACGAGCAGTACTTC	CATQGGGTSSYEQYF	TRBD2	TRBJ2-7	TRBV3-1/TRBV3-2	NA
TGTGCTAGTGGTTTGGCCGGGGGGCTTGGAGCTTTCTTT	CASGLAGGLGAFF	NA	TRBJ1-1	TRBV12-5	NA
TGTGCCAGCAGCCGAAGGGGGGGGACGGGCTACACCTTC	CASSRRGGTGYTF	NA	TRBJ1-2	TRBV21-1	NA
TGTGCCAGCAGCTTATTAGGTGCGTGTGAGGCCCCAGGGGGAGAGACCCAGTACTTC	CASSLLGACEAPGGETQYF	TRBD1	TRBJ2-5	TRBV7-7	NA
TGCAGCGTCTTGGGGGGGACCTATGGCTACACCTTC	CSVLGGTYGYTF	NA	TRBJ1-2	TRBV29-1	few
TGTGCCCGCAGCGTAGCGGGGGGGGGAGCAGATACGCAGTATTTT	CARSVAGGGADTQYF	TRBD2	TRBJ2-3	TRBV9	NA
TGTGCCAGCAGCCCCTCCGGAGGACGGAGCTATGGCTACACCTTC	CASSPSGGRSYGYTF	NA	TRBJ1-2	TRBV3-1/TRBV3-2	NA
TGTGCCACCAGTGATCCCCTAGCGGGGGGGAAAGAGACCCAGTACTTC	CATSDPLAGGKETQYF	TRBD2	TRBJ2-5	TRBV24-1	NA
TGCAGTGCTAGAGATATACAGGCCCACCATTTT	CSARDIQAHHF	NA	TRBJ1-5	TRBV20-1	NA
TGCAGTGCCCCTTACGGGACAGAGTACTTC	CSAPYGTEYF	TRBD1	TRBJ2-5	TRBV20-1	NA
TGTGCCAGCAGCCCCGACAGGCGGAACTATGGCTACACCTTC	CASSPDRRNYGYTF	NA	TRBJ1-2	TRBV6-2/TRBV6-3	once
TGTGCCAGCAGTCCCCAAGCGGGGTTCGGTGAGCAGTTCTTC	CASSPQAGFGEQFF	TRBD2	TRBJ2-1	TRBV6-5	NA
TGTGCCAGCAGTTACTTGGGGGAGGGGGGTCCTGGCTACACCTTC	CASSYLGEGGPGYTF	NA	TRBJ1-2	TRBV6-5	NA
TGTGCCAGCGGATTACAGGGGGCGGGCACTGAAGCTTTCTTT	CASGLQGAGTEAFF	TRBD1	TRBJ1-1	TRBV7-9	NA
TGTGCCAGTGAAGACAGGGCCACTAATGGCTACACCTTC	CASEDRATNGYTF	TRBD1	TRBJ1-2	TRBV19	NA
TGTGCCAGCAGTCGTGGACAGGGGTCCTACGAGCAGTACTTC	CASSRGQGSYEQYF	TRBD1	TRBJ2-7	TRBV3-1/TRBV3-2	NA
TGTGCCAGCAGCTCACAGGGGGTTGATGAAAAACTGTTTTTT	CASSSQGVDEKLFF	TRBD1	TRBJ1-4	TRBV28	NA
TGTGCCAGCAGCCCATACTCGTCCGGGACAGTCCAACTTACCCAGTACTTC	CASSPYSSGTVQLTQYF	TRBD1	TRBJ2-5	TRBV7-8	NA
TGTGCCAGCAGCTTAGATGGCAGGTATAATGAAAAACTGTTTTTT	CASSLDGRYNEKLFF	NA	TRBJ1-4	TRBV7-2	NA
TGCAGCGTCGAGCAACAGAGAAATGAAAAACTGTTTTTT	CSVEQQRNEKLFF	NA	TRBJ1-4	TRBV29-1	NA
TGTGCCAGCAGCCAACCGGGACAGGACACTGAAGCTTTCTTT	CASSQPGQDTEAFF	TRBD1	TRBJ1-1	TRBV3-1/TRBV3-2	NA